The present entry profiles one T cell receptor (beta chain) with its context. The entry originates in a study of blood T cell repertoires in COVID-19. Study at large: COVID-19 samples, acute and convalescent, were from the United States, Italy and Spain. Sources were T cells, B-cell-depleted T cells, or PBMCs; the material itself was cDNA or gDNA.

Germline-derived CDR1 and CDR2 are KGHDR and SFDVKD. The V gene lost 0 bases and the J gene lost 0 bases, with 8 bases spanning the gap. The CDR3 sequence is 17 residues long. Original methodology: Reference gene primers were amplified, and this amplification served to estimate nucleated cell counts. The assay was immunoSEQ multiplex PCR, and TCRdb's table has in-frame clones only and misses some. V, J and clone size derive from that table, while D and trimming were established from the DNA sequence. This table holds some 250,000 clones, over 70% found once. The V gene is TRBV24-1, the J gene TRBJ1-6; D perhaps matches TRBD1 (5 bases). Specimen: peripheral blood. The source is a man aged 40-55 years with active or convalescent COVID-19. The CDR3 spells CATSDLQGSSYNSPLHF. The CDR3 coding sequence is TGTGCCACCAGTGATTTGCAGGGAAGCTCCTATAATTCACCCCTCCACTTT.